A selection of T cell receptor beta chains follows, all from one sample in a study of blood T cell repertoires in COVID-19. Repertoires were generated with immunoSEQ multiplex PCR, while TCRdb's copy carries only in-frame clones and drops some. The repertoire holds about 180,000 clones, with over 80% as singletons. The sequencing input was peripheral blood. The origin of the receptors is a woman aged 70-85 years with acute or convalescent COVID-19. Both conserved end residues are part of each CDR3. D genes are given only for firm matches. Size values are once, few and many counts, or a class for expanded clones, and some rows have none.

clone_size: NA
v_call: TRBV27
d_call: TRBD2
j_call: TRBJ2-4
cdr3_aa: CASSLREGRKNIQYF
cdr3_nt: TGTGCCAGCAGTTTGCGGGAGGGACGTAAAAACATTCAGTACTTC

clone_size: NA
v_call: TRBV2
d_call: NA
j_call: TRBJ2-1
cdr3_aa: CASSADRNRYNEQFF
cdr3_nt: TGTGCCAGCAGTGCGGACAGAAATAGATACAATGAGCAGTTCTTC

clone_size: few
v_call: TRBV7-9
d_call: NA
j_call: TRBJ1-2
cdr3_aa: CASSLRQGINYGYTF
cdr3_nt: TGTGCCAGCAGCTTGAGGCAGGGAATTAACTATGGCTACACCTTC

clone_size: NA
v_call: TRBV27
d_call: TRBD2
j_call: TRBJ2-7
cdr3_aa: CASSFIAGSYEQYF
cdr3_nt: TGTGCCAGCAGTTTTATAGCGGGGAGTTACGAGCAGTACTTC

clone_size: NA
v_call: TRBV5-6
d_call: TRBD2
j_call: TRBJ2-4
cdr3_aa: CASSRASGFQAKNIQYF
cdr3_nt: TGTGCCAGCTCCCGGGCTAGCGGGTTCCAAGCCAAAAACATTCAGTACTTC

clone_size: NA
v_call: TRBV7-2
d_call: TRBD1
j_call: TRBJ1-6
cdr3_aa: CASSTRGQGTSSYNSPLHF
cdr3_nt: TGTGCCAGCAGCACTAGGGGACAGGGGACCAGCTCCTATAATTCACCCCTCCACTTT

clone_size: NA
v_call: TRBV27
d_call: NA
j_call: TRBJ2-2
cdr3_aa: CASSLYEAGELFF
cdr3_nt: TGTGCCAGCAGTTTATATGAGGCCGGGGAGCTGTTTTTT

clone_size: NA
v_call: TRBV9
d_call: NA
j_call: TRBJ1-5
cdr3_aa: CASSPTSGQPQHF
cdr3_nt: TGTGCCAGCAGCCCTACCTCGGGTCAGCCCCAGCATTTT

clone_size: NA
v_call: TRBV7-2
d_call: TRBD1
j_call: TRBJ2-3
cdr3_aa: CASSTGTATDTQYF
cdr3_nt: TGTGCCAGCAGCACCGGGACAGCTACAGATACGCAGTATTTT

clone_size: NA
v_call: TRBV6-5
d_call: TRBD2
j_call: TRBJ2-5
cdr3_aa: CASRRGALQETQYF
cdr3_nt: TGTGCCAGCAGGCGGGGGGCGTTACAAGAGACCCAGTACTTC

clone_size: few
v_call: TRBV27
d_call: NA
j_call: TRBJ2-5
cdr3_aa: CASSFQGGFQETQYF
cdr3_nt: TGTGCCAGCAGTTTCCAGGGTGGCTTCCAAGAGACCCAGTACTTC

clone_size: NA
v_call: TRBV18
d_call: TRBD1
j_call: TRBJ1-5
cdr3_aa: CASSQQGAINQPQHF
cdr3_nt: TGTGCCAGCTCACAACAGGGGGCGATTAATCAGCCCCAGCATTTT

clone_size: NA
v_call: TRBV28
d_call: NA
j_call: TRBJ2-7
cdr3_aa: CASPGSGYF
cdr3_nt: TGTGCCAGCCCAGGGTCAGGATACTTC

clone_size: once
v_call: TRBV7-9
d_call: TRBD1
j_call: TRBJ2-4
cdr3_aa: CASSSDRGRAAKNIQYF
cdr3_nt: TGTGCCAGCAGCTCAGACAGGGGGCGGGCGGCCAAAAACATTCAGTACTTC

clone_size: NA
v_call: TRBV20-1
d_call: TRBD1
j_call: TRBJ1-6
cdr3_aa: CSASSDRAYNSPLHF
cdr3_nt: TGCAGTGCTAGTAGCGACAGGGCCTATAATTCACCCCTCCACTTT

clone_size: NA
v_call: TRBV6-2/TRBV6-3
d_call: NA
j_call: TRBJ2-7
cdr3_aa: CASSPDTGPYEQYF
cdr3_nt: TGTGCCAGCAGCCCGGACACGGGCCCCTACGAGCAGTACTTC

clone_size: NA
v_call: TRBV5-4
d_call: NA
j_call: TRBJ1-1
cdr3_aa: CASSLLQGPEAFF
cdr3_nt: TGTGCCAGCAGCCTACTACAGGGCCCGGAAGCTTTCTTT

clone_size: many
v_call: TRBV10-1
d_call: NA
j_call: TRBJ1-6
cdr3_aa: CASSEGQGCNSPLHF
cdr3_nt: TGCGCCAGCAGTGAGGGCCAGGGGTGTAATTCACCCCTCCACTTT

clone_size: NA
v_call: TRBV28
d_call: TRBD2
j_call: TRBJ2-5
cdr3_aa: CASRTRRFKETQYF
cdr3_nt: TGTGCCAGTAGGACTAGAAGGTTTAAAGAGACCCAGTACTTC

clone_size: NA
v_call: TRBV28
d_call: TRBD1
j_call: TRBJ1-3
cdr3_aa: CASSSGTGPNWAGNTIYF
cdr3_nt: TGTGCCAGCAGCTCCGGGACAGGGCCCAATTGGGCTGGAAACACCATATATTTT

clone_size: NA
v_call: TRBV19
d_call: NA
j_call: TRBJ1-1
cdr3_aa: CASSQGMNTEAFF
cdr3_nt: TGTGCCAGTAGTCAGGGGATGAACACTGAAGCTTTCTTT

clone_size: NA
v_call: TRBV30
d_call: NA
j_call: TRBJ2-7
cdr3_aa: CALSRGFNEQYF
cdr3_nt: TGTGCCCTATCCAGGGGTTTCAACGAGCAGTACTTC

clone_size: once
v_call: TRBV2
d_call: TRBD1
j_call: TRBJ1-5
cdr3_aa: CASSALDRGNQPQHF
cdr3_nt: TGTGCCAGCAGTGCCCTGGACAGGGGCAATCAGCCCCAGCATTTT

clone_size: NA
v_call: TRBV27
d_call: NA
j_call: TRBJ1-5
cdr3_aa: CASRPTENSNQPQHF
cdr3_nt: TGTGCCAGCAGACCAACAGAGAATAGCAATCAGCCCCAGCATTTT

clone_size: NA
v_call: TRBV20-1
d_call: TRBD1
j_call: TRBJ1-2
cdr3_aa: CSATGNYGYTF
cdr3_nt: TGCAGTGCGACAGGGAACTATGGCTACACCTTC

clone_size: NA
v_call: TRBV6-2/TRBV6-3
d_call: TRBD1
j_call: TRBJ1-4
cdr3_aa: CASSPGTGIGKLFF
cdr3_nt: TGTGCCAGCAGTCCCGGGACAGGGATCGGAAAACTGTTTTTT

clone_size: NA
v_call: TRBV21-1
d_call: NA
j_call: TRBJ1-2
cdr3_aa: CASRDRDGESDGYTF
cdr3_nt: TGTGCCAGCAGGGACAGGGACGGGGAAAGTGATGGCTACACCTTC

clone_size: NA
v_call: TRBV6-5
d_call: NA
j_call: TRBJ1-3
cdr3_aa: CASIEANRNTIYF
cdr3_nt: TGTGCCAGTATTGAGGCGAACAGAAACACCATATATTTT

clone_size: NA
v_call: TRBV30
d_call: TRBD2
j_call: TRBJ2-2
cdr3_aa: CATDILAGRNTGELFF
cdr3_nt: TGTGCCACAGACATACTAGCGGGCAGGAACACCGGGGAGCTGTTTTTT

clone_size: once
v_call: TRBV6-5
d_call: NA
j_call: TRBJ2-3
cdr3_aa: CASRQNRDNTQYF
cdr3_nt: TGTGCCAGCAGGCAGAATAGGGACAATACGCAGTATTTT

clone_size: few
v_call: TRBV20-1
d_call: TRBD1
j_call: TRBJ1-2
cdr3_aa: CSASSYSGTGTYGYTF
cdr3_nt: TGCAGTGCTAGTAGTTATTCCGGGACAGGGACCTATGGCTACACCTTC

clone_size: few
v_call: TRBV10-2
d_call: NA
j_call: TRBJ2-3
cdr3_aa: CASSENGVVQYF
cdr3_nt: TGCGCCAGCAGTGAAAACGGGGTGGTGCAGTATTTT

clone_size: NA
v_call: TRBV18
d_call: NA
j_call: TRBJ1-2
cdr3_aa: CASSPDVTVNYGYTF
cdr3_nt: TGTGCCAGCTCACCCGATGTCACAGTCAACTATGGCTACACCTTC

clone_size: NA
v_call: TRBV27
d_call: NA
j_call: TRBJ1-1
cdr3_aa: CASSLYWQGGSTEAFF
cdr3_nt: TGTGCCAGCAGTTTATACTGGCAGGGAGGGTCCACTGAAGCTTTCTTT

clone_size: NA
v_call: TRBV6-5
d_call: NA
j_call: TRBJ1-1
cdr3_aa: CASRPYTGMNTEAFF
cdr3_nt: TGTGCCAGCAGGCCCTACACAGGGATGAACACTGAAGCTTTCTTT

clone_size: NA
v_call: TRBV28
d_call: NA
j_call: TRBJ1-5
cdr3_aa: CASSGGRRGSNQPQHF
cdr3_nt: TGTGCCAGCAGCGGTGGCCGGAGGGGAAGCAATCAGCCCCAGCATTTT

clone_size: NA
v_call: TRBV7-9
d_call: TRBD1
j_call: TRBJ2-7
cdr3_aa: CASSRRDRGSRGEQYF
cdr3_nt: TGTGCCAGCAGCCGCAGAGACAGGGGGTCAAGGGGAGAGCAGTACTTC

clone_size: NA
v_call: TRBV6-1
d_call: TRBD1
j_call: TRBJ1-4
cdr3_aa: CASSEATGWGEKLFF
cdr3_nt: TGTGCCAGCAGTGAGGCGACAGGGTGGGGCGAAAAACTGTTTTTT

clone_size: NA
v_call: TRBV6-5
d_call: NA
j_call: TRBJ1-2
cdr3_aa: CASSLGGGANYGYTF
cdr3_nt: TGTGCCAGCAGTTTAGGGGGGGGCGCGAACTATGGCTACACCTTC

clone_size: NA
v_call: TRBV5-1
d_call: NA
j_call: TRBJ1-2
cdr3_aa: CASSLAPTNYGYTF
cdr3_nt: TGCGCCAGCAGCTTGGCGCCTACTAACTATGGCTACACCTTC

clone_size: NA
v_call: TRBV5-6
d_call: TRBD1
j_call: TRBJ1-2
cdr3_aa: CASSLPGQGATNYGYTF
cdr3_nt: TGTGCCAGCAGCTTGCCGGGACAGGGTGCTACTAACTATGGCTACACCTTC

clone_size: NA
v_call: TRBV15
d_call: NA
j_call: TRBJ1-5
cdr3_aa: CATSRGIGDNQPQHF
cdr3_nt: TGTGCCACCAGCAGAGGGATCGGGGACAATCAGCCCCAGCATTTT

clone_size: NA
v_call: TRBV9
d_call: NA
j_call: TRBJ1-1
cdr3_aa: CASSVKDYQLNTEAFF
cdr3_nt: TGTGCCAGCAGCGTCAAGGACTACCAATTGAACACTGAAGCTTTCTTT

clone_size: NA
v_call: TRBV27
d_call: NA
j_call: TRBJ2-6
cdr3_aa: CASSSDGSGANVLTF
cdr3_nt: TGTGCCAGCAGCTCTGACGGGTCTGGGGCCAACGTCCTGACTTTC

clone_size: NA
v_call: TRBV3-1/TRBV3-2
d_call: TRBD1
j_call: TRBJ2-7
cdr3_aa: CASSPIPQGPEQYF
cdr3_nt: TGTGCCAGCAGCCCCATCCCACAGGGGCCCGAGCAGTACTTC

clone_size: NA
v_call: TRBV28
d_call: NA
j_call: TRBJ1-1
cdr3_aa: CASSLPREGIEAFF
cdr3_nt: TGTGCCAGCAGTTTACCCAGGGAGGGGATTGAAGCTTTCTTT

clone_size: NA
v_call: TRBV5-1
d_call: TRBD1
j_call: TRBJ2-2
cdr3_aa: CASSLGQGSTGELFF
cdr3_nt: TGCGCCAGCAGCTTGGGACAGGGAAGTACCGGGGAGCTGTTTTTT

clone_size: NA
v_call: TRBV5-4
d_call: NA
j_call: TRBJ2-7
cdr3_aa: CASSLSLDPSSYEQYF
cdr3_nt: TGTGCCAGCAGCTTGTCTTTAGACCCTAGCTCCTACGAGCAGTACTTC

clone_size: NA
v_call: TRBV20-1
d_call: NA
j_call: TRBJ2-1
cdr3_aa: CSPKPRDEQFF
cdr3_nt: TGCAGCCCTAAACCCAGGGATGAGCAGTTCTTC

clone_size: NA
v_call: TRBV28
d_call: NA
j_call: TRBJ1-1
cdr3_aa: CASSPPDMAEAFF
cdr3_nt: TGTGCCAGCAGTCCTCCGGACATGGCTGAAGCTTTCTTT

clone_size: NA
v_call: TRBV6-6
d_call: TRBD1
j_call: TRBJ1-2
cdr3_aa: CASSYSTGPYGYTF
cdr3_nt: TGTGCCAGCAGTTACTCGACAGGGCCTTATGGCTACACCTTC

clone_size: few
v_call: TRBV7-9
d_call: NA
j_call: TRBJ2-5
cdr3_aa: CASSLGQGQETQYF
cdr3_nt: TGTGCCAGCAGCTTAGGTCAGGGCCAAGAGACCCAGTACTTC

clone_size: NA
v_call: TRBV7-2
d_call: NA
j_call: TRBJ1-6
cdr3_aa: CASSTPNSPLHF
cdr3_nt: TGTGCCAGCAGCACTCCTAATTCACCCCTCCACTTT

clone_size: NA
v_call: TRBV12-1
d_call: NA
j_call: TRBJ1-5
cdr3_aa: CASSPMDRVSNQPQHF
cdr3_nt: TGTGCCAGCAGCCCCATGGACAGAGTAAGCAATCAGCCCCAGCATTTT

clone_size: NA
v_call: TRBV30
d_call: NA
j_call: TRBJ1-1
cdr3_aa: CAWNRRGNTEAFF
cdr3_nt: TGTGCCTGGAATAGGAGGGGGAACACTGAAGCTTTCTTT

clone_size: NA
v_call: TRBV19
d_call: NA
j_call: TRBJ2-6
cdr3_aa: CASSMAGPRDGANVLTF
cdr3_nt: TGTGCCAGTAGTATGGCAGGGCCTAGGGATGGGGCCAACGTCCTGACTTTC

clone_size: NA
v_call: TRBV6-5
d_call: NA
j_call: TRBJ1-5
cdr3_aa: CASSWPGVGPQHF
cdr3_nt: TGTGCCAGCAGCTGGCCCGGAGTTGGGCCCCAGCATTTT

clone_size: few
v_call: TRBV10-3
d_call: NA
j_call: TRBJ1-1
cdr3_aa: CAISGQGPEAFF
cdr3_nt: TGTGCCATCAGTGGGCAGGGCCCTGAAGCTTTCTTT